The 8 T cell receptor beta chains reported below all come from one sample, sequenced in a study of cytomegalovirus exposure and HLA in healthy donors. Vbeta (60) and Jbeta (13) primers were used in the PCR. This table comes from immunoSEQ multiplex PCR, and its TCRdb copy is limited to in-frame clones, with some not included. The sample has some 120,000 clones; 15% are singletons. Sequences were obtained from PBMCs. The receptors stem from a woman in her late teens or twenties in good health and CMV-seronegative.

This clone was counted a few times. The rearrangement joins TRBV2 to TRBJ1-1, with 8 positions matching TRBD1. V dropped 11 bases and J dropped 3; count of bases not matched to a gene: 17. There are 16 residues in the CDR3. The germline gives CDR1 SNHLY, CDR2 FYNNEI. CDR3 sequence reads: CAAQGALGGRDTEAFF. The DNA of the CDR3 is TGTGCCGCGCAGGGGGCATTGGGGGGAAGGGACACTGAAGCTTTCTTT.

This clone has more than one count but fewer than ten. The chain combines TRBV18 with TRBJ2-1; TRBD1 matches at 10 bases. CDR3 length equals 15 residues. Germline trimming cut 3 bases from V and 7 bases from J; bases unmatched to any gene: 6. Germline V CDR1 and CDR2: KGHSH, LQKENI. For the CDR3, the DNA is TGTGCCAGCTCACCGGGACAGGGGTTAATGAATGAGCAGTTCTTC. It yields the protein CASSPGQGLMNEQFF.

The CDR3 DNA is TGTGCCAGTAGTATAGGCCGGGAGGAGAACACTGAAGCTTTCTTT. Residues: CASSIGREENTEAFF. V and J are TRBV19 and TRBJ1-1; D is unclear. The CDR3 totals 15 residues. Per the germline V gene, CDR1 is LNHDA and CDR2 is SQIVND (reference sequence). The germline V and J ends were trimmed by 1 base and 1 base, with 10 bases remaining between them.

The CDR3 nucleotides are TGCGCCAGCAGCCGTGACCCGGGACAGGGGGAATCAGGCTACACCTTC. Translation gives CASSRDPGQGESGYTF. V gene TRBV5-1 combines with J gene TRBJ1-2; 11 nucleotides align to TRBD1. V shed 4 bases, J shed 8 bases, and the junction held 13 bases outside the gene matches. Germline values: CDR1 SGHRS, CDR2 YFSETQ. The CDR3 is 16 amino acids.

This chain links TRBV10-2 with TRBJ1-4, with D maybe TRBD1 (6 bases). Trimming shortened V by 3 bases and J by 7 bases, and 15 bases separated the two germline ends. The CDR3 loop spans 15 amino acids. Germline CDR1 reads WSHSY; CDR2 reads SAAADI. Here the CDR3 reads CASSDPGVAGEKLFF. CDR3 bases: TGCGCCAGCAGTGACCCAGGGGTTGCGGGTGAAAAACTGTTTTTT.

This clone came up a few times. The chain joins TRBV5-1 to TRBJ2-1; D unclear. V dropped 4 bases and J dropped 10 bases, with 18 bases sitting between them. Germline V gene lookup returns CDR1 SGHRS and CDR2 YFSETQ. The CDR3 runs to 14 residues. The CDR3 DNA sequence: TGCGCCAGCAGCCCCACCCGCGGCCGAGACGAGCAGTTCTTC. Translation gives CASSPTRGRDEQFF.

This clone has a handful of counts. V is TRBV2 and J is TRBJ2-3; 7 nucleotides line up with TRBD2. This CDR3 comprises 14 residues. The V gene's germline CDR1 is SNHLY and CDR2 FYNNEI. With V trimmed by 8 bases and J by 2 bases, 7 bases remained unmatched. In DNA form, the CDR3 reads TGTGCCAGCCGTCTAGCGGTATACACAGATACGCAGTATTTT. This gives the protein CASRLAVYTDTQYF.

Only a few counts were recorded for this clone. The chain employs TRBV29-1 and TRBJ2-1; TRBD2 matches 13 bases. This CDR3 is 15 amino acids long. CDR1 is SQVTM and CDR2 is ANQGSEA in the germline V gene. Unmatched junction bases numbered 12, after V lost 6 bases and J lost 10 bases. This CDR3 is CSVDPGTSGILEQFF. The DNA of the CDR3 is TGCAGCGTGGACCCGGGGACTAGCGGGATTCTAGAGCAGTTCTTC.